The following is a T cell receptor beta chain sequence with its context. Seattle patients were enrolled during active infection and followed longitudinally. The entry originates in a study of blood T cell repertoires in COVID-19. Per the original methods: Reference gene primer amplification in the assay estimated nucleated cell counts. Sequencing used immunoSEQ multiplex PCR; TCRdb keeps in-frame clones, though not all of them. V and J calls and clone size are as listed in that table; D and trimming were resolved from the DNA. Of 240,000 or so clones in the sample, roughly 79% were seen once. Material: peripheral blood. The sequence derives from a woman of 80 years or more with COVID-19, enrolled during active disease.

Here the CDR3 reads CASSQWNREGYTF. CDR3 coding DNA: TGTGCCAGCAGTCAATGGAACAGGGAGGGCTACACCTTC. The gene calls are TRBV27 and TRBJ1-2; D possibly corresponds to TRBD1 (6 bases). In germline, CDR1 is MNHEY, CDR2 SMNVEV (reference sequence). Trimming pared 5 bases from V and 8 bases from J, leaving 15 bases between. CDR3 size: 13 residues.